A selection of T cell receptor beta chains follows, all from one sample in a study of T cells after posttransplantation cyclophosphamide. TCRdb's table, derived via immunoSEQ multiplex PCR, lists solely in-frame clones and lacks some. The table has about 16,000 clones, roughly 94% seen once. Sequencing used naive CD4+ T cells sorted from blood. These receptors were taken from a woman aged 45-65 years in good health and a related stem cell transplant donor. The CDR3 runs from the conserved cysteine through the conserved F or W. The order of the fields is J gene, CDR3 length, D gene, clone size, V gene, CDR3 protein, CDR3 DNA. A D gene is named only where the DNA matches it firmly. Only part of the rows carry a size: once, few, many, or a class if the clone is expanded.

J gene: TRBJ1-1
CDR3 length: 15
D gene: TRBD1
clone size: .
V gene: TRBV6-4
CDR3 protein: CASSDKYRGATEAFF
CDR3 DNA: TGTGCCAGCAGTGACAAGTACAGGGGCGCCACTGAAGCTTTCTTT

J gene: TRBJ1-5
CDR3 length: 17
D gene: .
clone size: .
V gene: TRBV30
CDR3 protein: CAWSVRSAGVMSEPQHF
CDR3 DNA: TGTGCCTGGAGTGTAAGGAGCGCAGGGGTTATGTCGGAGCCCCAGCATTTT

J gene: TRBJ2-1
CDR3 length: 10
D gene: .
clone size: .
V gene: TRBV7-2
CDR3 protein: CASSFDEQFF
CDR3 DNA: TGTGCCAGCAGCTTCGATGAGCAGTTCTTC

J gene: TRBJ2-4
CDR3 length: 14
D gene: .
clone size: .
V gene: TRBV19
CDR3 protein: CASTDRIAKNIQYF
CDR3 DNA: TGTGCCAGTACTGACAGGATAGCCAAAAACATTCAGTACTTC

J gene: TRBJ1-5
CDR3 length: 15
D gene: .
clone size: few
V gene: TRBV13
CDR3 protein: CASSLGRRPGWPQHF
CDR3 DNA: TGTGCCAGCAGCTTAGGCAGAAGGCCGGGTTGGCCCCAGCATTTT

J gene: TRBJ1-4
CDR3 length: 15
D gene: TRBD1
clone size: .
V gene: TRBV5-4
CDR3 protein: CASSPRQGTNEKLFF
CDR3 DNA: TGTGCCAGCAGCCCTAGACAGGGTACTAATGAAAAACTGTTTTTT

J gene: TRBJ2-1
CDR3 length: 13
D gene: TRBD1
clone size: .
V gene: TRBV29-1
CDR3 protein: CSVRGQGSDEQFF
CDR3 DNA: TGCAGCGTCCGGGGACAGGGTAGCGATGAGCAGTTCTTC

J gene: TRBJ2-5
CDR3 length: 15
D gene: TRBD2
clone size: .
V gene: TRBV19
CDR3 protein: CASRPGLVLQETQYF
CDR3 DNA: TGTGCCAGTAGGCCGGGACTAGTTTTACAAGAGACCCAGTACTTC

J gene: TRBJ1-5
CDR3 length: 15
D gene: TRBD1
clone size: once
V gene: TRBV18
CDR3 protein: CASSAMTGLDQPQHF
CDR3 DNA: TGTGCCAGCTCAGCGATGACAGGGTTAGATCAGCCCCAGCATTTT

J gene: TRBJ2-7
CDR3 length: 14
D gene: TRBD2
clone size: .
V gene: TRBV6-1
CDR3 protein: CASSEAGTSGKTHF
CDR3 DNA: TGTGCCAGCAGTGAAGCGGGGACTAGCGGGAAGACCCACTTC

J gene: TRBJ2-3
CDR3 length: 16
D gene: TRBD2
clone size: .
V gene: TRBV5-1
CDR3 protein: CASSFLAGASTDTQYF
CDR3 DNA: TGCGCCAGCAGCTTCCTAGCGGGAGCTAGCACAGATACGCAGTATTTT

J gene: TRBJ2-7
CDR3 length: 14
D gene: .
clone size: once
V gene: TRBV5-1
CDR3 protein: CASSLLVSSYEQYF
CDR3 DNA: TGCGCCAGCAGCTTGTTAGTCTCCTCCTACGAGCAGTACTTC

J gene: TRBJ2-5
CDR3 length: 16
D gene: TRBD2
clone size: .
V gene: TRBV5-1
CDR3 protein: CASSLFVAGLMETQYF
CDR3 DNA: TGCGCCAGCAGCTTGTTCGTAGCGGGCCTAATGGAGACCCAGTACTTC

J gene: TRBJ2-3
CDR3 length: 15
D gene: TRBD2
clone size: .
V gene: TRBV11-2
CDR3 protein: CASRHRLASRDTQYF
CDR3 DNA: TGTGCCAGCAGGCATCGACTAGCCTCGAGAGATACGCAGTATTTT

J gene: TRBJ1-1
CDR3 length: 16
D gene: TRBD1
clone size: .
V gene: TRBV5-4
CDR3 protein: CASSGGQGSMNTEAFF
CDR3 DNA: TGTGCCAGCAGCGGCGGACAGGGATCCATGAACACTGAAGCTTTCTTT

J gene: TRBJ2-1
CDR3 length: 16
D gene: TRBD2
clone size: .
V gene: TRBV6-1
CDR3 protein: CASSEMPGTSGIEQFF
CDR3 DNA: TGTGCCAGCAGTGAAATGCCCGGGACTAGCGGGATCGAGCAGTTCTTC

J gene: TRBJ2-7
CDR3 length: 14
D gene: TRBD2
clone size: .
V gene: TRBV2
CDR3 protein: CASSAGTRTYEQYF
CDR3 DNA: TGTGCCAGCAGTGCCGGGACTAGGACTTACGAGCAGTACTTC

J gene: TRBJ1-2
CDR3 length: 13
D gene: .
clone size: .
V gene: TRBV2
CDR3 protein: CASSGVLGGGYTF
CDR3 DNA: TGTGCCAGCAGTGGTGTGTTGGGGGGAGGCTACACCTTC

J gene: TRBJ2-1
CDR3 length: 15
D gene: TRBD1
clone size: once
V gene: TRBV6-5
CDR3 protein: CASSYATGSYNEQFF
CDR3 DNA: TGTGCCAGCAGTTACGCGACAGGGTCCTACAATGAGCAGTTCTTC

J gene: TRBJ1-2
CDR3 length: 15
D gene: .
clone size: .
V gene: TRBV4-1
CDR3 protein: CASSQDWLGGLGYTF
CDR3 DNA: TGCGCCAGCAGCCAAGATTGGTTAGGAGGACTTGGCTACACCTTC

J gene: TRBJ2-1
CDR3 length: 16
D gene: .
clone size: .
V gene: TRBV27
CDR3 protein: CASRPRGGRGYNEQFF
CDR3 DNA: TGTGCCAGCAGACCTAGGGGTGGGAGGGGGTACAATGAGCAGTTCTTC

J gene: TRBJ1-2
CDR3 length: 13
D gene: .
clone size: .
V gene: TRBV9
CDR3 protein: CASSVASGYGYTF
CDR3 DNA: TGTGCCAGCAGCGTAGCTTCGGGCTATGGCTACACCTTC

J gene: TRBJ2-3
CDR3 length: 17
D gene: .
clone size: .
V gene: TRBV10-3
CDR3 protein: CAIRSPGGLSGTDTQYF
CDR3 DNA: TGTGCCATCAGGTCCCCGGGGGGCCTGTCCGGCACAGATACGCAGTATTTT

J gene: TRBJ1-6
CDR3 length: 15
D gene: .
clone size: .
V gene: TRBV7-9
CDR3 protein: CASSPGGGSAIPLHF
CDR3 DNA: TGTGCCAGCAGCCCGGGGGGGGGCTCGGCTATACCCCTCCACTTT

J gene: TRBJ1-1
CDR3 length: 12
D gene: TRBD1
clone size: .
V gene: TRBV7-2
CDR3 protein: CASSLTGFEAFF
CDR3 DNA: TGTGCCAGCAGCCTGACAGGGTTTGAAGCTTTCTTT

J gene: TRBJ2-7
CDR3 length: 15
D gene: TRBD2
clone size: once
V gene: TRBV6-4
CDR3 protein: CASSPIAGVQYEQYF
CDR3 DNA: TGTGCCAGCAGCCCAATCGCGGGAGTGCAGTACGAGCAGTACTTC

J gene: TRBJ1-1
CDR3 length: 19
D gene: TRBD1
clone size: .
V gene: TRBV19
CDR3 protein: CASSIDSHKPDRANTEAFF
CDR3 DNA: TGTGCCAGTAGTATAGATTCACATAAACCGGACAGGGCGAACACTGAAGCTTTCTTT

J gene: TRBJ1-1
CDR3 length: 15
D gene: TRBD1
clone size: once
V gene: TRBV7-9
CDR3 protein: CASSTRTGRNTEAFF
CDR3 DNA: TGTGCCAGCAGCACGCGGACAGGGCGGAACACTGAAGCTTTCTTT

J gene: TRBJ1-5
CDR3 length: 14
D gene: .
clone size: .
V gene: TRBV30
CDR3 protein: CAWSSGNSNQPQHF
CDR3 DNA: TGTGCCTGGAGTAGCGGCAATAGCAATCAGCCCCAGCATTTT

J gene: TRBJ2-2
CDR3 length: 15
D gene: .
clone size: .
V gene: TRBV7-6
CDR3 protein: CASSLVSGGAGELFF
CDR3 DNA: TGTGCCAGCAGCTTAGTTTCCGGGGGAGCCGGGGAGCTGTTTTTT

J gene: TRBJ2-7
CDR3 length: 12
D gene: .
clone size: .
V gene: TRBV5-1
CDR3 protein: CASSRGSYEQYF
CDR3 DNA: TGCGCCAGCAGTAGGGGCTCCTACGAGCAGTACTTC

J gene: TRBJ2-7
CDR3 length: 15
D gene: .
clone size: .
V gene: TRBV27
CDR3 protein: CASNTHRDTSYEQYF
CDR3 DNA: TGTGCCAGCAATACCCACCGGGATACCTCCTACGAGCAGTACTTC

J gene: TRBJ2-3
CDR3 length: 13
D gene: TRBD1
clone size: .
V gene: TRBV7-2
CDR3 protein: CASSPPGTGREYF
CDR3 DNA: TGTGCCAGCAGCCCCCCCGGGACAGGGAGGGAGTATTTT

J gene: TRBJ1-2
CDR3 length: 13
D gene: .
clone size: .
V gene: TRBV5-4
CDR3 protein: CASSLWADYGYTF
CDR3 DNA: TGTGCCAGCAGCCTTTGGGCAGATTATGGCTACACCTTC

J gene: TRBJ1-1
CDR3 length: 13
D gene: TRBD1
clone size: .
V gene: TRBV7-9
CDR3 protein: CASSLQGDTEAFF
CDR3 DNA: TGTGCCAGCAGCTTACAGGGGGACACTGAAGCTTTCTTT

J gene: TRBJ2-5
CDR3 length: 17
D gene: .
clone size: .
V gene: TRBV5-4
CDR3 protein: CASSQTPLDYTSQTQYF
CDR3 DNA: TGTGCCAGCAGCCAAACCCCATTGGACTATACCTCCCAGACCCAGTACTTC

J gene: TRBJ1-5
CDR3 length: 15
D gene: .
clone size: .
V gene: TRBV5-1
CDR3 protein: CASSHISGPNQPQHF
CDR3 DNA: TGCGCCAGCAGCCATATATCAGGGCCAAATCAGCCCCAGCATTTT

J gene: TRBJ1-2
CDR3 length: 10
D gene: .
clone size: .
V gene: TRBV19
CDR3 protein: CASKRGGYTF
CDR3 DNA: TGTGCCAGTAAGAGAGGTGGCTACACCTTC

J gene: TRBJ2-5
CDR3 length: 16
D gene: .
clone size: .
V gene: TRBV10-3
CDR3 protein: CAISDSGRHGRETQYF
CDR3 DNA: TGTGCCATCAGTGACTCCGGGCGTCATGGGAGGGAGACCCAGTACTTC

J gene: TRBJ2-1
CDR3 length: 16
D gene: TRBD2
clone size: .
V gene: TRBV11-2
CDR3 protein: CASSKRGSRGGNEQFF
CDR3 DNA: TGTGCCAGCAGCAAGCGGGGCAGTAGAGGTGGCAATGAGCAGTTCTTC

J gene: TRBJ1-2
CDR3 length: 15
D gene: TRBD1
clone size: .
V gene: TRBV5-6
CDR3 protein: CASSFLQGALNGYTF
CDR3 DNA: TGTGCCAGCAGCTTCCTACAGGGGGCGCTGAATGGCTACACCTTC

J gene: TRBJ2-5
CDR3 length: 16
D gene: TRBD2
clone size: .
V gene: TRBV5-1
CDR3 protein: CASTAGTSGRQETQYF
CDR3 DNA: TGCGCCAGCACCGCAGGGACTAGCGGGAGACAAGAGACCCAGTACTTC

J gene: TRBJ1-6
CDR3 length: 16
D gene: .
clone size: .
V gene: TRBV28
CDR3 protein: CASSLWTGSYNSPLHF
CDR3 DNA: TGTGCCAGCAGTTTATGGACGGGCTCCTATAATTCACCCCTCCACTTT

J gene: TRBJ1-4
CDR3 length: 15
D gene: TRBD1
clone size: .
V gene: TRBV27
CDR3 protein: CASSPTGGFNEKLFF
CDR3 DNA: TGTGCCAGCAGCCCAACAGGGGGCTTCAATGAAAAACTGTTTTTT

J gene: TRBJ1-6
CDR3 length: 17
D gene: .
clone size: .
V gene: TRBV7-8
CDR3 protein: CASSLATVLSYNSPLHF
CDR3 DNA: TGTGCCAGCAGCTTAGCGACAGTCCTCTCCTATAATTCACCCCTCCACTTT

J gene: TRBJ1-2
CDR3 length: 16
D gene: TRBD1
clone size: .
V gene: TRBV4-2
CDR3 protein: CASSQRDSLTSYGYTF
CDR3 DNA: TGTGCCAGCAGCCAACGGGACAGCCTAACCTCCTATGGCTACACCTTC

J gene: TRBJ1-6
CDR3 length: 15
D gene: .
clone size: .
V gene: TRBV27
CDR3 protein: CASSLWASNNSPLHF
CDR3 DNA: TGTGCCAGCAGTTTGTGGGCCTCGAATAATTCACCCCTCCACTTT

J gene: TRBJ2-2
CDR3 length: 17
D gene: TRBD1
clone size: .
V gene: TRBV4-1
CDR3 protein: CASSQYRGNSNTGELFF
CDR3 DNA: TGCGCCAGCAGCCAGTACAGGGGTAACTCGAACACCGGGGAGCTGTTTTTT

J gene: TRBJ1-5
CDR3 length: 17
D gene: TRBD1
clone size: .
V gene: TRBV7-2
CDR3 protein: CASSLQTGGRYNQPQHF
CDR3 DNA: TGTGCCAGCAGCCTCCAGACAGGGGGACGTTACAATCAGCCCCAGCATTTT

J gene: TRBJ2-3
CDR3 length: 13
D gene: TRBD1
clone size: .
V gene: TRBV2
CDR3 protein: CATGQARTDTQYF
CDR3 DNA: TGTGCCACTGGACAGGCTCGCACAGATACGCAGTATTTT

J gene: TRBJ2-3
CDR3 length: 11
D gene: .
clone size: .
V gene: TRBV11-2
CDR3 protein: CASSSRDTQYF
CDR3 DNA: TGTGCCAGCAGCTCCCGTGATACGCAGTATTTT

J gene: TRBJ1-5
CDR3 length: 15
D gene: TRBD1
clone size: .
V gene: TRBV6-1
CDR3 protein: CASSFSGGIDQPQHF
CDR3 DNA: TGTGCCAGCAGCTTCTCAGGGGGCATTGATCAGCCCCAGCATTTT

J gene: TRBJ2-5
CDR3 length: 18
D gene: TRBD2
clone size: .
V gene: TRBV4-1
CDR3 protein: CASSQSGPSGRAGETQYF
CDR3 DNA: TGCGCCAGCAGCCAATCCGGGCCTAGCGGGAGGGCCGGAGAGACCCAGTACTTC

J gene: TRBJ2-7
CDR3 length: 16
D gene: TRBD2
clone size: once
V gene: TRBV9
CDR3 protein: CASSGTSGTGHYEQYF
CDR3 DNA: TGTGCCAGCAGCGGGACTAGCGGGACCGGGCACTACGAGCAGTACTTC

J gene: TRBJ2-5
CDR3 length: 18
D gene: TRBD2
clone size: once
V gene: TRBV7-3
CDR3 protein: CASSSWTSGRTVAETQYF
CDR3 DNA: TGTGCCAGCAGTTCCTGGACTAGCGGGAGGACGGTCGCTGAGACCCAGTACTTC

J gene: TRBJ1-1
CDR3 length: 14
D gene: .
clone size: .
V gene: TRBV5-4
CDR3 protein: CASSGRTDGTEAFF
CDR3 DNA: TGTGCCAGCAGCGGTCGGACAGATGGCACTGAAGCTTTCTTT

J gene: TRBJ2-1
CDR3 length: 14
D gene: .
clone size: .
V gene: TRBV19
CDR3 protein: CASSIAFPYNEQFF
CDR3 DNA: TGTGCCAGTAGTATAGCCTTTCCGTACAATGAGCAGTTCTTC